The 11 T cell receptor beta chains presented below share a single source sample, sequenced in a study of blood T cell repertoires in COVID-19. Measured with immunoSEQ multiplex PCR; TCRdb has only the in-frame clones, and not every one. The sample contains about 130,000 clones, 70% to 80% of which appear only once. Sequences were obtained from peripheral blood. All receptors derive from a man in his forties or fifties with active or convalescent COVID-19.

There are a few counts of this clone. Lacking the conserved final phenylalanine or tryptophan, this CDR3 likely reflects a read error. The DNA is omitted, as the CDR3 cannot be located on it reliably, and the CDR3 follows TCRdb's listing. This chain links TRBV28 with TRBJ1-6; the D call TRBD1 from the table was never checked on the DNA. Inclusive of both ends, the CDR3 amounts to 12 amino acids. CDR1 and CDR2 from the germline V gene are MDHEN and SYDVKM. The CDR3 loop is CASRFFKDRTVC.

Remarks on this clone: Other DNA sequences in this specimen translate into the identical CDR3. The chain is built from TRBV7-9 and TRBJ1-1; D gene uncertain. The CDR3 has 13 amino acids. Germline CDR1 SEHNR, CDR2 FQNEAQ (reference sequence). V was pared by 0 bases and J by 5 bases, with 7 bases between. CDR3 coding DNA: TGTGCCAGCAGCTTAGCAGAGGGAACTGAAGCTTTCTTT. Its translation is CASSLAEGTEAFF.

The V and J genes are TRBV2 and TRBJ1-5; 8 positions agree with TRBD1. Trimming removed 5 bases from V and 6 bases from J; junction bases left unmatched: 12. The CDR3 has 16 residues. Germline CDR1 is SNHLY and CDR2 is FYNNEI. The CDR3 bases are TGTGCCAGCAGTCCCACTGCAGGGGGCTCTGGTCAGCCCCAGCATTTT. Translation gives CASSPTAGGSGQPQHF.

This sequence joins TRBV30 and TRBJ1-2; maybe TRBD1 (5 bases). Between the trimmed V and J ends, which lost 3 bases and 2 bases, there was a span of 7 bases. CDR3 length equals 12 residues. Per germline, CDR1 GTSNPN and CDR2 SVGIG (reference sequence). The DNA for the CDR3 is TGTGCCTGGAGGGAGGGGAACTATGGCTACACCTTC. Amino acids: CAWREGNYGYTF.

The rearrangement uses TRBV7-9 and TRBJ2-1; D is unresolved. Trimming stripped 7 bases from V and 5 bases from J, with 9 bases between. CDR3 size: 12 residues. Germline V gives CDR1 SEHNR, CDR2 FQNEAQ (reference sequence). CDR3 nucleotides: TGTGCCAGCATGCGGTTACACAATGAGCAGTTCTTC. It codes for CASMRLHNEQFF.

The V call is TRBV3-1 (or the pseudogene TRBV3-2), the J call TRBJ1-2; possible D gene TRBD1, 5 bases. The CDR3 covers 14 residues. V was trimmed by 4 bases and J by 4 bases, leaving 13 bases between them. In germline, CDR1 is LGHDT, CDR2 YNNKEL (reference sequence). CDR3 coding DNA: TGTGCCAGCAGCCTCGACAGCCCGAGCTATGGCTACACCTTC. This translates into CASSLDSPSYGYTF.

The V gene is TRBV28, the J gene TRBJ2-7, with TRBD2 matching over 8 bases. Germline V gene lookup returns CDR1 MDHEN and CDR2 SYDVKM. This CDR3 spans 16 amino acids. The V segment lost 1 base and the J segment 3 bases; nucleotides outside the gene matches: 8. This chain's CDR3 is CASSLSGLDIYYEQYF. The CDR3 DNA follows: TGTGCCAGCAGTTTATCGGGACTAGACATATACTACGAGCAGTACTTC.

This clone has just a few counts. The chain combines TRBV30 with TRBJ1-2, with D perhaps TRBD1 (6 bases). Looked up from germline, CDR1 is GTSNPN and CDR2 is SVGIG (reference sequence). This CDR3 region has 13 residues. V dropped 2 bases and J dropped 6 bases, with 13 bases sitting between them. DNA of the CDR3: TGTGCCTGGAGTCTTGGGGACATCCATGGCTACACCTTC. This codes for CAWSLGDIHGYTF.

The rearrangement links TRBV28 to TRBJ1-2, with 8 bases lining up with TRBD1. This CDR3 has 13 amino acids. V was pared by 4 bases and J by 7 bases, with 5 bases of the junction left unmatched. Germline V gene lookup returns CDR1 MDHEN and CDR2 SYDVKM. In nucleotides, the CDR3 is TGTGCCAGCAGTTCAGGGGGCGCAGGTGGCTACACCTTC. As protein: CASSSGGAGGYTF.

The count of this clone is one. J is TRBJ2-2 and V is TRBV7-3, with 12 bases lining up with TRBD1. The germline V gene encodes CDR1 SGHTA and CDR2 FQGTGA. This CDR3 has 20 residues. With 4 bases clipped from V and 6 bases from J, the junction kept 18 bases outside the gene matches. CDR3 amino acids: CASSSLLPRDRGLYAGELFF. The CDR3 DNA is TGTGCCAGCAGCTCGCTACTCCCCCGGGACAGGGGGCTTTATGCCGGGGAGCTGTTTTTT.

The gene calls are TRBV28 and TRBJ1-2; 8 positions match TRBD1. Looked up from germline, CDR1 is MDHEN and CDR2 is SYDVKM. J gave up 2 bases and V 6 bases, and 11 bases lay outside the gene matches. The CDR3 extends over 16 amino acids. The DNA for the CDR3 is TGTGCCAGCAGCTCACCAGGGGGCAGGGCCAACTATGGCTACACCTTC. Translation: CASSSPGGRANYGYTF.